Each of the 17 T cell receptor beta chains below was sequenced from the same sample in a study of T cells after yellow fever vaccination (dated by TCRdb to about 2019). In the paper's terms, the treatment or condition label means: live attenuated yellow fever vaccine strain. The method was 5' RACE. TCRdb records Illumina HiSeq 2500 as the sequencer. TCRdb redid the processing of the public reads, applying fastp at Q25 and MiXCR, and retained in-frame beta chains. Each entry is one CDR3 protein sequence, shown with its most common DNA and genes. For this sample the table gives 150,000 to 200,000 distinct CDR3 sequences, of which approximately 6.2% were detected only once. Roughly 3% of the sample is held by the ten biggest clonotypes. The sequenced sample was CD4+ T cells sorted from PBMCs, obtained on the day of the first yellow fever vaccination. These receptors all stem from a man between 18 and 29 years old who received the YFV17D yellow fever vaccine.

The chain is built from TRBV3-1 and TRBJ1-2, with D unclear. The germline V and J ends were trimmed by 3 bases and 8 bases, with 10 bases remaining between them. CDR1 and CDR2 (germline): LGHDT, YNNKEL (reference sequence). The CDR3 covers 12 residues. The CDR3 reads CASSHEATGYTF. CDR3 nucleotide sequence: TGTGCCAGCAGCCACGAGGCTACGGGCTACACCTTC.

Only a few counts were recorded for this clonotype. The chain couples TRBV27 to TRBJ2-1, with 9 nucleotides matching TRBD2. The CDR3 has 20 amino acids. V lost 2 bases, J lost 0 bases, and 14 bases stayed unmatched. Germline CDR1 MNHEY, CDR2 SMNVEV (reference sequence). The DNA of the CDR3 is TGTGCCAGCAGTTTACGAGCGGGGCTAGCGGGGACCCGCTCCTACAATGAGCAGTTCTTC. Amino acid sequence: CASSLRAGLAGTRSYNEQFF.

The rearrangement joins TRBV20-1 to TRBJ1-6; tentatively, D is TRBD1 (6 bases). Trimming stripped 6 bases from V and 7 bases from J, with 13 bases between. CDR1 DFQATT and CDR2 SNEGSKA come from the germline V gene (reference sequence). There are 13 residues in the CDR3. CDR3 in amino acids: CSAKQGSNSPLHF. In nucleotides, the CDR3 is TGCAGTGCGAAACAGGGAAGCAATTCACCCCTCCACTTT.

V usage is TRBV7-9 and J usage is TRBJ1-1, with D hard to call. The V end was cut by 5 bases, the J end by 0 bases, with 10 bases between. Per germline, CDR1 SEHNR and CDR2 FQNEAQ (reference sequence). This CDR3 is 14 amino acids long. CDR3 nucleotides: TGTGCCAGCAGCCCTGATCCGCTGAACACTGAAGCTTTCTTT. It encodes CASSPDPLNTEAFF.

The chain employs TRBV3-1 and TRBJ1-1; the D is unclear. Germline values: CDR1 LGHDT, CDR2 YNNKEL (reference sequence). This CDR3 contains 15 residues. V lost 4 bases and J lost 1, with 13 bases in between. The CDR3 is CASSPLAGRNTEAFF. In DNA, the CDR3 is TGTGCCAGCAGCCCCCTCGCGGGGAGGAACACTGAAGCTTTCTTT.

V is TRBV5-1 and J is TRBJ1-2, with unresolved D. The ends were cut back, 0 bases at V and 2 bases at J, with 8 bases in the middle. The V gene's germline CDR1 is SGHRS and CDR2 YFSETQ. The CDR3 covers 14 residues. Written as DNA, the CDR3 is TGCGCCAGCAGCTTGGACAGTCGGAACTATGGCTACACCTTC. Protein: CASSLDSRNYGYTF. Full variable domain (remainder filled in from reference TRBV5-1 and TRBJ1-2): KAGVTQTPRYLIKTRGQQVTLSCSPISGHRSVSWYQQTPGQGLQFLFEYFSETQRNKGNFPGRFSGRQFSNSRSEMNVSTLELGDSALYLCASSLDSRNYGYTFGSGTRLTVV.

The table lists this clonotype with a few counts. V gene TRBV18 combines with J gene TRBJ2-2; D is unclear. This CDR3 spans 15 amino acids. Germline CDR1 reads KGHSH; CDR2 reads LQKENI. V gave up 4 bases and J gave up 8 bases, with 17 bases separating them. CDR3 protein: CASSQQDGTPGELFF. CDR3 nucleotide sequence: TGTGCCAGCTCACAGCAGGACGGCACACCGGGGGAGCTGTTTTTT.

This sequence joins TRBV3-1 and TRBJ2-1; 15 positions match TRBD2. Germline V gene data show CDR1 as LGHDT and CDR2 as YNNKEL (reference sequence). The V gene end was trimmed by 3 bases and the J gene end by 4 bases; junction bases not matched to a gene: 7. This CDR3 spans 18 amino acids. CDR3 residues: CASSQATGTSGGYNEQFF. The CDR3 DNA follows: TGTGCCAGCAGCCAGGCGACCGGGACTAGCGGGGGGTACAATGAGCAGTTCTTC.

This clonotype was seen only a few times. The V and J genes are TRBV20-1 and TRBJ1-5, with a tentative D call TRBD1 (5 bases). In germline, CDR1 is DFQATT, CDR2 SNEGSKA (reference sequence). CDR3 size: 13 residues. V was clipped by 3 bases and J by 2 bases, with 8 bases between them. In DNA form, the CDR3 reads TGCAGTGCTAGTGGGGGAGGCAATCAGCCCCAGCATTTT. Translated: CSASGGGNQPQHF.

This clonotype has only a few counts. V and J are TRBV30 and TRBJ1-1; D remains ambiguous. This CDR3 is built from 13 residues. V lost 2 bases and J 4 bases, leaving 11 bases between the germline ends. Per the germline V gene, CDR1 is GTSNPN and CDR2 is SVGIG (reference sequence). CDR3 coding DNA: TGTGCCTGGAGTATCGGGTCGGGCACTGAAGCTTTCTTT. Its translation: CAWSIGSGTEAFF. Variable domain in full (rest from reference TRBV30 and TRBJ1-1): SQTIHQWPATLVQPVGSPLSLECTVEGTSNPNLYWYRQAAGRGLQLLFYSVGIGQISSEVPQNLSASRPQDRQFILSSKKLLLSDSGFYLCAWSIGSGTEAFFGQGTRLTVV.

This clonotype was counted between two and nine times. At one end the junction does not follow the germline gene, possibly because of a read error. The CDR3 region is CASSYFSGGLFF. The CDR3 nucleotides read TGTGCCAGCAGTTATTTCTCGGGGGGGCTGTTTTTT. The rearrangement uses TRBV6-5 and TRBJ2-2; 7 bases are a match to TRBD2. Germline lookup yields CDR1 MNHEY and CDR2 SVGAGI. The CDR3 runs 12 residues.

This clonotype came up many times. The chain joins TRBV24-1 to TRBJ2-5; a possible D gene is TRBD2 (6 bases). Germline V gene data show CDR1 as KGHDR and CDR2 as SFDVKD. V lost 4 bases and J 5 bases, leaving 13 bases between the germline ends. CDR3 length: 14 amino acids. The CDR3 sequence is CATSDPRGGETQYF. The CDR3 nucleotides read TGTGCCACCAGTGACCCCCGAGGAGGGGAGACCCAGTACTTC.

This clonotype occurred a few times. The chain recombines TRBV6-1 with TRBJ1-2; D gene ambiguous. CDR1 is MNHNS, CDR2 SASEGT, per germline. CDR3 length equals 13 residues. Trimming removed 2 bases at V and 7 bases at J, with 11 bases between. As DNA, the CDR3 is TGTGCCAGCAGTGAACGACTACAAAGTGGCTACACCTTC. This gives the protein CASSERLQSGYTF.

In this sample, this clonotype turned up a few times. V gene TRBV5-5 combines with J gene TRBJ2-3; 7 bases are a match to TRBD1. V dropped 0 bases and J dropped 4; count of bases not matched to a gene: 2. This CDR3 spans 14 amino acids. CDR1 SGHKS and CDR2 YYEKEE come from the germline V gene (reference sequence). CDR3 bases: TGTGCCAGCAGCTTGGAGACAGGGCCAGATACGCAGTATTTT. It encodes CASSLETGPDTQYF.

About this clonotype itself: At one of its ends the junction is not consistent with the germline gene, which may arise from a read error. CDR3 amino acids: CACSPPAGGRTDTQYF. CDR3 coding DNA: TGTGCCTGCTCACCACCGGCCGGGGGGCGCACAGATACGCAGTATTTT. The chain recombines TRBV18 with TRBJ2-3; perhaps TRBD2 as D (7 bases). The CDR3 is 16 residues long. Per germline, CDR1 KGHSH and CDR2 LQKENI.

This clonotype was picked up many times. Here the CDR3 reads CASRTSGVQETQYF. The CDR3 coding sequence is TGCGCCAGCAGGACTAGCGGGGTTCAAGAGACCCAGTACTTC. V usage is TRBV5-1 and J usage is TRBJ2-5; 11 bases fit TRBD2. Germline CDR1 reads SGHRS; CDR2 reads YFSETQ. CDR3 length: 14 residues. Trimming at V came to 5 bases and at J to 2 bases, leaving 2 bases not matched to a gene.

The table lists this clonotype with a few counts. The chain combines TRBV4-1 with TRBJ2-1; D is unresolved. Trimming stripped 4 bases from V and 2 bases from J, with 18 bases between. The CDR3 has 17 residues. Germline assignment: CDR1 MGHRA and CDR2 YSYEKL. Written as DNA, the CDR3 is TGCGCCAGCAGCCGAATCCTTCTAGTTAGCACCTACAATGAGCAGTTCTTC. It yields the protein CASSRILLVSTYNEQFF.